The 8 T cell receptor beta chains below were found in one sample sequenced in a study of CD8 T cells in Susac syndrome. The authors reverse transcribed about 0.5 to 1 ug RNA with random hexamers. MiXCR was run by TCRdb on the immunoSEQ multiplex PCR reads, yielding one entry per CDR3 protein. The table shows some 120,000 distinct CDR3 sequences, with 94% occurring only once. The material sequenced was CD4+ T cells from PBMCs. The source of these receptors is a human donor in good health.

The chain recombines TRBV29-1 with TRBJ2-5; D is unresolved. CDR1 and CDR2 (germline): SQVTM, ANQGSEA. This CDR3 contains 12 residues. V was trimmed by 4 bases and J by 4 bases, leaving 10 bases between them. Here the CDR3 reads CSVAGSGETQYF. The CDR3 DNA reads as TGCAGCGTTGCCGGCTCTGGAGAGACCCAGTACTTC.

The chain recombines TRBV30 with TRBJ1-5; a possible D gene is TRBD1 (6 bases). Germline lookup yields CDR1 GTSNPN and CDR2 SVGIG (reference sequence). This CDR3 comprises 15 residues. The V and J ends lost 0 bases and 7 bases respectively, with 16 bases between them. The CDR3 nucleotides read TGTGCCTGGAGTGTGGAATCGGGGGCAGGCCAGCCCCAGCATTTT. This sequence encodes CAWSVESGAGQPQHF.

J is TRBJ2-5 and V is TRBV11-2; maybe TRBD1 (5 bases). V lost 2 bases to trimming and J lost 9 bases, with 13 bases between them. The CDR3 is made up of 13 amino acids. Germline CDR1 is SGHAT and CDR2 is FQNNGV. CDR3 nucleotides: TGTGCCAGCAGCTTACTAGGGGAAATGCCCCAGTACTTC. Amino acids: CASSLLGEMPQYF.

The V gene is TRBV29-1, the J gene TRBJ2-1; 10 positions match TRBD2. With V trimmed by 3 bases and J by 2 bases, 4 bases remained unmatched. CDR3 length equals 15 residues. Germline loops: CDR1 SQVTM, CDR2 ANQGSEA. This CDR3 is CSVEASGGTYNEQFF. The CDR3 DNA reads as TGCAGCGTTGAGGCTAGCGGGGGAACCTACAATGAGCAGTTCTTC.

CDR3 sequence reads: CASSLDGFGQPQHF. The DNA for the CDR3 is TGTGCCAGCAGCTTGGACGGTTTCGGGCAGCCCCAGCATTTT. The chain recombines TRBV7-9 with TRBJ1-5; the D is unclear. This CDR3 is 14 amino acids long. With 3 bases removed from V and 7 bases from J, the gap between germline ends came to 13 bases. The germline V gene encodes CDR1 SEHNR and CDR2 FQNEAQ (reference sequence).

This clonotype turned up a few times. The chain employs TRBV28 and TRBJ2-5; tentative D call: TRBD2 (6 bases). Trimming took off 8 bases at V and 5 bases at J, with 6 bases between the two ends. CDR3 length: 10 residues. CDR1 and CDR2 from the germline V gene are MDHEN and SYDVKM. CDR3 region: CASGGETQYF. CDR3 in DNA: TGTGCCAGCGGGGGGGAGACCCAGTACTTC.

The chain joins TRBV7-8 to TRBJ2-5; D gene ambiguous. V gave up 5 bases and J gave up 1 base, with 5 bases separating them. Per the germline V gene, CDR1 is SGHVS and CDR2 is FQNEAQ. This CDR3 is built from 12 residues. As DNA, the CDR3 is TGTGCCAGCAGCCTCACCCAAGAGACCCAGTACTTC. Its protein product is CASSLTQETQYF.

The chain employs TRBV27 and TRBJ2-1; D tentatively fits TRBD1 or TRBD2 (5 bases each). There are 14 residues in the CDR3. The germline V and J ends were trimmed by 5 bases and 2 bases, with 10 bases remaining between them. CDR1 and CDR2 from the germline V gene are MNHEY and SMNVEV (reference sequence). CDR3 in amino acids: CASSGLTAYNEQFF. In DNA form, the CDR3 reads TGTGCCAGCAGTGGACTGACAGCCTACAATGAGCAGTTCTTC.